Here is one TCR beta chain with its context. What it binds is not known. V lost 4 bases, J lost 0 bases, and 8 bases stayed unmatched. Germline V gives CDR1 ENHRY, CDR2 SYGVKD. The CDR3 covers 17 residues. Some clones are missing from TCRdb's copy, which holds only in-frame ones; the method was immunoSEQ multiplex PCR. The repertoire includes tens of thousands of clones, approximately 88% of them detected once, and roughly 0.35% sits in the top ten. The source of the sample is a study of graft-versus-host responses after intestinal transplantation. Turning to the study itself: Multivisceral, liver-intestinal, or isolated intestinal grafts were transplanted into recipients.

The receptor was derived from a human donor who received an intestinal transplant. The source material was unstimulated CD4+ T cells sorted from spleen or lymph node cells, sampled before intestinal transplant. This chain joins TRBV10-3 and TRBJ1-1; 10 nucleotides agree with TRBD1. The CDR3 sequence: CAISAPGQGRLNTEAFF. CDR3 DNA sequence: TGTGCCATCAGTGCGCCGGGACAGGGGAGGTTGAACACTGAAGCTTTCTTT.